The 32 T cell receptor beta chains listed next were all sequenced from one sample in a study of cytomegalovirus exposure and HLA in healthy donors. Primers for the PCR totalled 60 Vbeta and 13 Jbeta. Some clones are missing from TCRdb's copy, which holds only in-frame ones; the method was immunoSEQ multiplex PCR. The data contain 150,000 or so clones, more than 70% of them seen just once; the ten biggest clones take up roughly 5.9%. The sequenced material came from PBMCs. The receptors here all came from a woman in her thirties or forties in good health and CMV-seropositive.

In nucleotides, the CDR3 is TGTGCCAGCAGCCAAGACCCCGGGGTGGCTGGAAACACCATATATTTT. Translated, it gives CASSQDPGVAGNTIYF. The chain couples TRBV14 to TRBJ1-3; D not certain. The germline V gene encodes CDR1 SGHDN and CDR2 FVKESK. The CDR3 sequence is 16 residues long. V lost 0 bases to trimming and J lost 2 bases, with 11 bases between them.

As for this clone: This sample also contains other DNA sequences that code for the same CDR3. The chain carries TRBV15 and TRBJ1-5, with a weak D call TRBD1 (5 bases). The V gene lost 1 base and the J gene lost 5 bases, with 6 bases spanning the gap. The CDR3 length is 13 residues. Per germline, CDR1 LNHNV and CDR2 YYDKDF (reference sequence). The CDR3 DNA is TGTGCCACCAGCAGAGCAGGGTATCAGCCCCAGCATTTT. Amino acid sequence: CATSRAGYQPQHF.

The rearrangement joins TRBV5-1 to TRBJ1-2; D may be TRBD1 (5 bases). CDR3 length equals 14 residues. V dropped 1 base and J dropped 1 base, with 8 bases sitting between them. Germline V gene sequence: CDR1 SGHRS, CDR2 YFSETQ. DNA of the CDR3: TGCGCCAGCAGCTTGTTCGACAGTAACTATGGCTACACCTTC. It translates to CASSLFDSNYGYTF.

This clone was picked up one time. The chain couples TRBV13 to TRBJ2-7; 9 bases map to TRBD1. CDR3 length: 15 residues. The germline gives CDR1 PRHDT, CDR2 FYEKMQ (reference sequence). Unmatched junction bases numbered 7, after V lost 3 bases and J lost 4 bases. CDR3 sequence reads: CASSFTGTGSYEQYF. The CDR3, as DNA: TGTGCCAGCAGCTTCACCGGGACAGGGTCTTACGAGCAGTACTTC.

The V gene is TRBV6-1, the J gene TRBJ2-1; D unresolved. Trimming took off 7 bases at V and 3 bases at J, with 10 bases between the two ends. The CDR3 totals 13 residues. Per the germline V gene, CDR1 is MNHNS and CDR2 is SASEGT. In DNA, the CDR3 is TGTGCCAGCACGGGTCCAATCTACAATGAGCAGTTCTTC. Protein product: CASTGPIYNEQFF.

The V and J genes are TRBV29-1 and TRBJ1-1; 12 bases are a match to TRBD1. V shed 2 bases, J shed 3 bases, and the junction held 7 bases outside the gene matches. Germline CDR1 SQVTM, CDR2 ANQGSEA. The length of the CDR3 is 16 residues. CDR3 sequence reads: CSVELARDRGHTEAFF. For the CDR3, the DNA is TGCAGCGTTGAACTGGCCCGGGACAGGGGGCACACTGAAGCTTTCTTT.

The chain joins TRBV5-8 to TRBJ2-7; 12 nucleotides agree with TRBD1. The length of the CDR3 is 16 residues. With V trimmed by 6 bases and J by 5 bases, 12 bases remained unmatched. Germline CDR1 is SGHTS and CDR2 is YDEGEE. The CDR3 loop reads CASKPPVGTGGHEQYF. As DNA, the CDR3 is TGTGCCAGCAAACCCCCCGTCGGGACAGGGGGCCACGAGCAGTACTTC.

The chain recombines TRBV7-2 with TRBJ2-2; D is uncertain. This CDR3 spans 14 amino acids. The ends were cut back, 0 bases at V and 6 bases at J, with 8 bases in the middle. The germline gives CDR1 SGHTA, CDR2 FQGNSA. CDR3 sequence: CASSLAQYPGELFF. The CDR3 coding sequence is TGTGCCAGCAGCTTAGCCCAGTACCCCGGGGAGCTGTTTTTT.

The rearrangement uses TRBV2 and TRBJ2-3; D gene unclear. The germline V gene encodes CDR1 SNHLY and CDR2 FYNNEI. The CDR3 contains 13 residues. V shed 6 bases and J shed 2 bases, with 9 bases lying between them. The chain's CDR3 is CASSPKTTDTQYF. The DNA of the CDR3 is TGTGCCAGCAGCCCTAAAACCACAGATACGCAGTATTTT.

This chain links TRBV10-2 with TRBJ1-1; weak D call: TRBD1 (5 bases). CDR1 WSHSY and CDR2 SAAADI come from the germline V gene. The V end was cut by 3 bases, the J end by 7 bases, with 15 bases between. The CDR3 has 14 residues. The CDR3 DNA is TGCGCCAGCAGTGACCCCGCAGGGTCGAATGAAGCTTTCTTT. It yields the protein CASSDPAGSNEAFF.

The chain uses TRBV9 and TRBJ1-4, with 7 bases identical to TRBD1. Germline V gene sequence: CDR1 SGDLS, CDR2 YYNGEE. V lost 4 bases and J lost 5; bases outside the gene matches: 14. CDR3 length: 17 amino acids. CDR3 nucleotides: TGTGCCAGCAGCAGCGACAGGGCGCAGGGCCTAAATGAAAAACTGTTTTTT. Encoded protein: CASSSDRAQGLNEKLFF.

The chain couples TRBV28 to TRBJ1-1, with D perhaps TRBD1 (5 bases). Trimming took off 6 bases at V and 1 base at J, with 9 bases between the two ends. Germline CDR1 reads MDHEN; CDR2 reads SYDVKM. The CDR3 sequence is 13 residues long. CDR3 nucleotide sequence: TGTGCCAGCAGGGGGCAGGAGAACACTGAAGCTTTCTTT. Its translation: CASRGQENTEAFF.

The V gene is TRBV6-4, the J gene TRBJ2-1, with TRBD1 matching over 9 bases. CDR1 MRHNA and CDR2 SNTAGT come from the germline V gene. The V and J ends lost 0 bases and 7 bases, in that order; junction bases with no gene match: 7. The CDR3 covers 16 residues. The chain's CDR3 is CASSDSGTGSWNEQFF. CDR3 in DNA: TGTGCCAGCAGTGACTCCGGGACAGGGTCTTGGAATGAGCAGTTCTTC.

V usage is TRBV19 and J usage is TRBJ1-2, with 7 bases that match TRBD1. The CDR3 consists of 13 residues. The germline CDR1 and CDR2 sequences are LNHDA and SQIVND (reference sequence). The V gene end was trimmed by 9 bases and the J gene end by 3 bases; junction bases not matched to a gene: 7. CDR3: CASAGQPDYGYTF. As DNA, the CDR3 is TGTGCCAGCGCGGGACAGCCGGACTATGGCTACACCTTC.

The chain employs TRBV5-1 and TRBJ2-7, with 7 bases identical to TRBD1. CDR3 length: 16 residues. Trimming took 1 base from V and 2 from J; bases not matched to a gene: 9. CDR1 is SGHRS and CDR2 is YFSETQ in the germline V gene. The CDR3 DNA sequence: TGCGCCAGCAGCTTGACGTTTGGGACAGCTACCTACGAGCAGTACTTC. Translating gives CASSLTFGTATYEQYF. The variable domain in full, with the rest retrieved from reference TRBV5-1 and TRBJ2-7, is KAGVTQTPRYLIKTRGQQVTLSCSPISGHRSVSWYQQTPGQGLQFLFEYFSETQRNKGNFPGRFSGRQFSNSRSEMNVSTLELGDSALYLCASSLTFGTATYEQYFGPGTRLTVT.

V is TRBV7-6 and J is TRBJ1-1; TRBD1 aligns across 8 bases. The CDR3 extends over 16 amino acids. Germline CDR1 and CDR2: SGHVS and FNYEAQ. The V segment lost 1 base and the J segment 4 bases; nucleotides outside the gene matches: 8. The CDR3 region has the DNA TGTGCCAGCAGCTTAGGGACAGGGTTAGGGAGCACTGAAGCTTTCTTT. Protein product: CASSLGTGLGSTEAFF. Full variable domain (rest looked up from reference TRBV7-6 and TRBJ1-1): GAGVSQSPRYKVTKRGQDVALRCDPISGHVSLYWYRQALGQGPEFLTYFNYEAQQDKSGLPNDRFSAERPEGSISTLTIQRTEQRDSAMYRCASSLGTGLGSTEAFFGQGTRLTVV.

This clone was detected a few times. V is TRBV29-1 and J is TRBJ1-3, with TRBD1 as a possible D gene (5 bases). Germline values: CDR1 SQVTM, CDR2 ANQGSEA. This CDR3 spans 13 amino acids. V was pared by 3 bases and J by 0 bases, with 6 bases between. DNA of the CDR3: TGCAGCGTTGATGACAGCTCTGGAAACACCATATATTTT. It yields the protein CSVDDSSGNTIYF. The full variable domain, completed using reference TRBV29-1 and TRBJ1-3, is SAVISQKPSRDICQRGTSLTIQCQVDSQVTMMFWYRQQPGQSLTLIATANQGSEATYESGFVIDKFPISRPNLTFSTLTVSNMSPEDSSIYLCSVDDSSGNTIYFGEGSWLTVV.

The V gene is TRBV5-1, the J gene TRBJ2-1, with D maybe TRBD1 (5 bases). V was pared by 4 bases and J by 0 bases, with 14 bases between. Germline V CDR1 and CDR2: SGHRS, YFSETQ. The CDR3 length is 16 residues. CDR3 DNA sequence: TGCGCCAGCAGCCTCGGACAATTAAGCTCCTACAATGAGCAGTTCTTC. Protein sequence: CASSLGQLSSYNEQFF.

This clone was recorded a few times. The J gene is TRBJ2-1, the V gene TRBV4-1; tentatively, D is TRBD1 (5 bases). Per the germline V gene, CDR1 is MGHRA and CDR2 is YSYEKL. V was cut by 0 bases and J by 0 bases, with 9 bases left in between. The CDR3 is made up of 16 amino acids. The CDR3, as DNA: TGCGCCAGCAGCCAAGATTCGCAGGGCTCCTACAATGAGCAGTTCTTC. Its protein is CASSQDSQGSYNEQFF.

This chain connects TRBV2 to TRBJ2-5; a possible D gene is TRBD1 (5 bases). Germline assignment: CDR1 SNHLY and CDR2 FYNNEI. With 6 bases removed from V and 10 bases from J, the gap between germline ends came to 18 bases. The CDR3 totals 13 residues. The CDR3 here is CASRPDSPQDQYF. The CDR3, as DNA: TGTGCCAGCAGGCCCGACAGCCCCCAGGACCAGTACTTC.

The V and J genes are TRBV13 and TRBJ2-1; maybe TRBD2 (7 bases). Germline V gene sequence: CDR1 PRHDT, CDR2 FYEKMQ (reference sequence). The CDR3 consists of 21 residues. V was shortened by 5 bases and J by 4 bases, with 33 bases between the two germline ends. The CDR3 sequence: CASSARWGRELFSSEYNEQFF. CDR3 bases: TGTGCCAGCAGCGCCCGCTGGGGGCGGGAGTTGTTTTCATCGGAATACAATGAGCAGTTCTTC.

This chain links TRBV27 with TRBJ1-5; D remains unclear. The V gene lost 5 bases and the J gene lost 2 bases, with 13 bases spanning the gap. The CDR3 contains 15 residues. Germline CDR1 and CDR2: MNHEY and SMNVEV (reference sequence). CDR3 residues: CASSRRQEGNQPQHF. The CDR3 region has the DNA TGTGCCAGCAGTCGCCGTCAGGAGGGCAATCAGCCCCAGCATTTT.

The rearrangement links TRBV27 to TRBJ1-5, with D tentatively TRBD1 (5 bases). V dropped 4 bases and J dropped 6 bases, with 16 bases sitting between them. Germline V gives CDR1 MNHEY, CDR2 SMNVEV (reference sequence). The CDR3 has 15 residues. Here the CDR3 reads CASSSLGRGGQPQHF. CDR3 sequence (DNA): TGTGCCAGCAGTTCCCTAGGGAGGGGAGGTCAGCCCCAGCATTTT.

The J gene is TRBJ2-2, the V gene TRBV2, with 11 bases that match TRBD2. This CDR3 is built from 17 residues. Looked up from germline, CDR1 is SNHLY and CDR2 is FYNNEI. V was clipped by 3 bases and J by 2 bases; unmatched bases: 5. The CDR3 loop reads CASSDLRLAGNTGELFF. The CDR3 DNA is TGTGCCAGCAGTGACTTACGACTAGCGGGAAACACCGGGGAGCTGTTTTTT.

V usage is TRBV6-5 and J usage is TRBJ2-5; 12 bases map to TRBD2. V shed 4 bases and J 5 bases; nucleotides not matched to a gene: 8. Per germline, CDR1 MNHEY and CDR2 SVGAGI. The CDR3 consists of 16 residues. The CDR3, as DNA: TGTGCCAGCAGTTCCCGACTAGCGGGAGCGCGTGAGACCCAGTACTTC. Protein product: CASSSRLAGARETQYF.

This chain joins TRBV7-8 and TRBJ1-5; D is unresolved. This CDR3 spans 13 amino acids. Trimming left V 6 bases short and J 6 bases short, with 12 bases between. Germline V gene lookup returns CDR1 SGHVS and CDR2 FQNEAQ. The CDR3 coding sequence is TGTGCCAGCAGTCGGGAGGGTGCTCAGCCCCAGCATTTT. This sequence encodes CASSREGAQPQHF.

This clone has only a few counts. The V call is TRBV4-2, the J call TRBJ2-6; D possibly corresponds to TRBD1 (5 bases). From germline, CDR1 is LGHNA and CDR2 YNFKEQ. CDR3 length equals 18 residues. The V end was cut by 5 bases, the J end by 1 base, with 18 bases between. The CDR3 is CASSSGQGGNSGANVLTF. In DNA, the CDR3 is TGTGCCAGCAGCTCTGGGCAGGGCGGTAATTCTGGGGCCAACGTCCTGACTTTC.

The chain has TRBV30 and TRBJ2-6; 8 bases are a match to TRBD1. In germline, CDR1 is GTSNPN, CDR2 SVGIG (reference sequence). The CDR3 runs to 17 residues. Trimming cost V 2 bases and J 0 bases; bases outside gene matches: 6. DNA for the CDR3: TGTGCCTGGAGTCACAGGGGGTCCCACTCTGGGGCCAACGTCCTGACTTTC. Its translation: CAWSHRGSHSGANVLTF.

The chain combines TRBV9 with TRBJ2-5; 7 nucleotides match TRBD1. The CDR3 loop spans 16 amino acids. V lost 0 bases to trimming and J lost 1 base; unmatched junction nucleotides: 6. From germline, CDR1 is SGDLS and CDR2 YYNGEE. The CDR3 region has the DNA TGTGCCAGCAGCGTAGTCGGGACAGCATCCCAAGAGACCCAGTACTTC. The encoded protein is CASSVVGTASQETQYF.

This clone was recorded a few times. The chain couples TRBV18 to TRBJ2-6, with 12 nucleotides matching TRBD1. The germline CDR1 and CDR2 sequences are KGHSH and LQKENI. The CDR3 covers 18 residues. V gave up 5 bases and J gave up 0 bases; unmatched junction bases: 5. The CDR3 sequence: CASSTGTGGLSGANVLTF. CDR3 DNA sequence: TGTGCCAGCTCAACGGGGACAGGGGGCCTCTCTGGGGCCAACGTCCTGACTTTC.

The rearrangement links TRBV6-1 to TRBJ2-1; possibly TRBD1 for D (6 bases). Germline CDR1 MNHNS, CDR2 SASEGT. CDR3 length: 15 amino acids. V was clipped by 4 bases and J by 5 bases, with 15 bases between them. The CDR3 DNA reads TGTGCCAGCAGTGCAAACAGGGCCCCGAACAATGAGCAGTTCTTC. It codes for CASSANRAPNNEQFF.

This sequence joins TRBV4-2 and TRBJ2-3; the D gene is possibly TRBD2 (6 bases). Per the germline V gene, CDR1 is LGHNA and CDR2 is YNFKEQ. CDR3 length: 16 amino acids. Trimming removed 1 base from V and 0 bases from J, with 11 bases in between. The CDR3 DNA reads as TGTGCCAGCAGCCAAGGGGCGGCGGGGAGCACAGATACGCAGTATTTT. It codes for CASSQGAAGSTDTQYF.